This TCR beta chain was sequenced for a study of cytomegalovirus exposure and HLA in healthy donors. About the research overall: In a later analysis, the approximately 110 validation repertoires were reported to have used the same platform as the roughly 610 first-cohort repertoires.

TCRdb's copy holds only in-frame clones and misses some; the assay was immunoSEQ multiplex PCR. Of more than 65,000 clones detected, approximately 93% appear once; the ten largest clones hold approximately 0.67%. The donors were part of the validation cohort of roughly 110 subjects. That cohort was separate from the first cohort, which comprised 700 or so subjects. Whole-study results and caveats: Reports described diagnosis of cytomegalovirus status by the classifier as highly specific and sensitive.

This clone was picked up one time. Its target is unknown. V lost 8 bases and J 0 bases, leaving 22 bases between the germline ends. The germline V gene encodes CDR1 LGHNT and CDR2 FRNRAP. The CDR3 is 17 residues long. The sample was PBMCs. The source of this sequence is a man between 18 and 29 years old in good health and CMV-seronegative. The rearrangement links TRBV12-5 to TRBJ1-1; D gene ambiguous. The CDR3 DNA sequence: TGTGCTAGTCGGCCCAAGTTGGGCGCCTCCATGAACACTGAAGCTTTCTTT. Protein: CASRPKLGASMNTEAFF.